This TCR beta chain was documented in a study of blood T cell repertoires in COVID-19. Study background: T cells, B-cell-depleted T cells, or PBMCs provided the cDNA or gDNA that served as material.

Here immunoSEQ multiplex PCR was the method, and the copy in TCRdb shows in-frame clones only, minus some. This table has tens of thousands of clones, roughly 80% appearing once. The V gene lost 5 bases and the J gene lost 3 bases, with 9 bases spanning the gap. Per the germline V gene, CDR1 is SGHNT and CDR2 is YYREEE (reference sequence). The CDR3 loop spans 13 amino acids. Patients at the Seattle site were enrolled during active infection and followed longitudinally. The chain uses TRBV5-4 and TRBJ1-3; D gene uncertain. This receptor was obtained from a man of 80 years or more with COVID-19, enrolled during active disease. Sequenced: peripheral blood. CDR3: CASRPGGGNTIYF. As DNA, the CDR3 is TGTGCCAGCAGACCCGGTGGTGGAAACACCATATATTTT.